These T cell receptor beta chains were read from a single sample in a study of cytotoxic CD8 clonotypes in ibrutinib-treated CLL. Repertoires were generated with immunoSEQ multiplex PCR, while TCRdb's copy carries only in-frame clones and drops some. The sample has fewer than 300,000 clones; approximately 76% are singletons. The sample consisted of PBMCs, taken at disease progression, from a patient treated with ibrutinib. The source is a human donor with chronic lymphocytic leukemia. Both conserved end residues are part of each CDR3. Fields, in order: V gene, clone size, CDR3 length, J gene, D gene, CDR3 protein, CDR3 DNA. D genes are given only for firm matches. Part of the rows lack a size; the others show once, few, many or a class for expanded clones.

>TRBV15|-|19|TRBJ2-2|TRBD2
CATSRDLLADLIDTGELFF
TGTGCCACCAGCAGAGATCTCCTAGCGGATCTAATAGACACCGGGGAGCTGTTTTTT
>TRBV7-6|-|13|TRBJ2-7|-
CASSLQSGYEQYF
TGTGCCAGCAGCCTACAGAGTGGGTACGAGCAGTACTTC
>TRBV10-2|-|14|TRBJ1-3|-
CASSGAVDGNTIYF
TGCGCCAGCAGTGGTGCGGTTGACGGAAACACCATATATTTT
>TRBV6-1|-|18|TRBJ1-6|-
CASSENRRVAWDNSPLHF
TGTGCCAGCAGTGAAAACCGGAGGGTAGCATGGGATAATTCACCCCTCCACTTT
>TRBV11-3|-|16|TRBJ2-5|TRBD2
CASSRQVAGAGETQYF
TGTGCCAGCAGCCGCCAAGTAGCGGGAGCGGGGGAGACCCAGTACTTC
>TRBV5-4|-|15|TRBJ2-5|TRBD2
CASSFLAGGQETQYF
TGTGCCAGCAGCTTCCTAGCGGGGGGGCAAGAGACCCAGTACTTC
>TRBV6-6|few|11|TRBJ2-1|-
CASGAYNEQFF
TGTGCCAGCGGGGCGTACAATGAGCAGTTCTTC
>TRBV18|-|13|TRBJ2-7|-
CASSPPEGYEQYF
TGTGCCAGCTCACCACCGGAAGGCTACGAGCAGTACTTC
>TRBV21-1|-|11|TRBJ2-7|-
CASSKRYEQYF
TGTGCCAGCAGCAAACGATACGAGCAGTACTTC
>TRBV10-1|-|18|TRBJ2-1|TRBD1
CASSESVRDRGKDNEQFF
TGCGCCAGCAGTGAGTCGGTTCGGGACAGGGGTAAAGACAATGAGCAGTTCTTC
>TRBV7-2|-|14|TRBJ1-5|-
CASSFGRGNQPQHF
TGTGCCAGCAGCTTTGGAAGGGGCAATCAGCCCCAGCATTTT
>TRBV4-1|few|14|TRBJ2-7|TRBD1
CASSLQGQGYEQYF
TGCGCCAGCAGCCTCCAGGGACAGGGGTACGAGCAGTACTTC
>TRBV2|-|17|TRBJ2-5|-
CASSDRQIKKLQETQYF
TGTGCCAGCAGTGACCGGCAGATAAAGAAACTTCAAGAGACCCAGTACTTC
>TRBV11-2|-|15|TRBJ2-7|-
CASSPLLQPKYEQYF
TGTGCCAGCAGCCCCCTGTTGCAGCCCAAATACGAGCAGTACTTC
>TRBV9|once|17|TRBJ2-7|-
CASSVAFGAGMTYEQYF
TGTGCCAGCAGCGTAGCATTTGGGGCAGGGATGACCTACGAGCAGTACTTC
>TRBV7-9|-|11|TRBJ1-1|-
CASSRLGEAFF
TGTGCCAGCAGCCGGCTGGGGGAAGCTTTCTTT
>TRBV9|-|15|TRBJ1-1|TRBD1
CASSPWDSLNTEAFF
TGTGCCAGCAGCCCATGGGACAGCTTGAACACTGAAGCTTTCTTT
>TRBV25-1|-|16|TRBJ2-1|TRBD2
CASRTGLTSGGRKQFF
TGTGCCAGCAGAACTGGATTGACTAGCGGGGGGCGAAAGCAGTTCTTC
>TRBV4-3|once|16|TRBJ1-3|TRBD1
CASSSETGGLGNTIYF
TGCGCCAGCAGCAGCGAGACAGGGGGCTTGGGAAACACCATATATTTT
>TRBV2|once|10|TRBJ2-5|-
CAGGWVRRYF
TGTGCCGGAGGCTGGGTGCGGAGGTACTTC
>TRBV2|-|14|TRBJ2-5|TRBD1
CASSERTGWETQYF
TGTGCCAGCAGTGAGCGGACAGGGTGGGAGACCCAGTACTTC
>TRBV5-1|-|17|TRBJ2-1|-
CASSHPTVPVVYNEQFF
TGCGCCAGCAGCCACCCTACGGTCCCCGTCGTATACAATGAGCAGTTCTTC
>TRBV7-8|-|22|TRBJ2-5|TRBD2
CASSSTNLPLKGTSGSRETQYF
TGTGCCAGCAGCTCGACCAACTTACCCTTAAAGGGGACTAGCGGGAGCCGAGAGACCCAGTACTTC
>TRBV29-1|-|16|TRBJ2-7|-
CSVEAGEGGKVYEQYF
TGCAGCGTTGAGGCGGGGGAAGGGGGTAAGGTGTACGAGCAGTACTTC
>TRBV28|-|17|TRBJ1-2|-
CASSLVSFGVSNYGYTF
TGTGCCAGCAGTTTGGTTTCATTTGGGGTTTCTAACTATGGCTACACCTTC
>TRBV7-9|-|13|TRBJ1-1|-
CASSLGSNTEAFF
TGTGCCAGCAGCTTAGGCAGCAACACTGAAGCTTTCTTT
>TRBV4-3|-|14|TRBJ1-4|-
CASSQDPRQEKLFF
TGCGCCAGCAGCCAAGATCCACGACAAGAAAAACTGTTTTTT
>TRBV28|once|18|TRBJ1-5|-
CASSLPSYGTGSNQPQHF
TGTGCCAGCAGTCTCCCTTCATACGGGACCGGGAGCAATCAGCCCCAGCATTTT
>TRBV4-3|-|14|TRBJ2-7|-
CASSQGRGTYEQYF
TGCGCCAGCAGCCAAGGTAGGGGGACCTACGAGCAGTACTTC
>TRBV27|-|13|TRBJ1-5|-
CASSPDRVGPQHF
TGTGCCAGCAGTCCAGATCGGGTCGGGCCCCAGCATTTT
>TRBV5-1|-|12|TRBJ1-2|-
CASRQTEDGYTF
TGCGCCAGCAGACAGACAGAAGACGGCTACACCTTC
>TRBV4-1|few|20|TRBJ1-6|-
CASSQSVTGFISSYNSPLHF
TGCGCCAGCAGCCAGTCCGTTACGGGGTTTATCAGCTCCTATAATTCACCCCTCCACTTT
>TRBV5-1|-|16|TRBJ2-6|-
CASSLVWGPGANVLTF
TGCGCCAGCAGCTTGGTGTGGGGACCTGGGGCCAACGTCCTGACTTTC
>TRBV11-2|-|17|TRBJ2-7|-
CASSPTEGGLVGREQYF
TGTGCCAGCAGCCCCACAGAAGGGGGTCTAGTGGGTCGCGAGCAGTACTTC
>TRBV9|few|15|TRBJ2-7|TRBD2
CASSESGSILYEQYF
TGTGCCAGCAGCGAAAGCGGGAGCATCCTTTACGAGCAGTACTTC
>TRBV19|-|14|TRBJ2-7|TRBD2
CASRNSGLAGEQYF
TGTGCCAGTAGAAACTCCGGACTAGCGGGCGAGCAGTACTTC
>TRBV5-6|-|13|TRBJ2-7|-
CASSFFAGYEQYF
TGTGCCAGCAGCTTTTTTGCGGGTTACGAGCAGTACTTC
>TRBV7-8|-|12|TRBJ2-1|-
CASSPGYNEQFF
TGTGCCAGCAGCCCTGGTTACAATGAGCAGTTCTTC